Presented here are 30 T cell receptor beta chains from one specimen sequenced in a study of blood T cell repertoires in COVID-19. The repertoire was sequenced with immunoSEQ multiplex PCR; TCRdb's copy has only in-frame clones and lacks some. The table lists about 81,000 clones, around nine tenths of them singletons. Sequencing input: peripheral blood. Every receptor here comes from a woman of 80 years or more with acute or convalescent COVID-19.

The V call is TRBV2, the J call TRBJ1-2; D remains unclear. CDR3 size: 14 residues. V lost 2 bases to trimming and J lost 2 bases, with 9 bases between them. CDR1 and CDR2 (germline): SNHLY, FYNNEI. The CDR3 DNA sequence: TGTGCCAGCAGTGAAAGCCCGGGGAACTATGGCTACACCTTC. This translates into CASSESPGNYGYTF.

The rearrangement joins TRBV9 to TRBJ1-1; TRBD1 matches at 7 bases. This CDR3 comprises 14 residues. V gave up 0 bases and J gave up 7 bases; unmatched junction bases: 6. The germline gives CDR1 SGDLS, CDR2 YYNGEE. The CDR3 DNA reads TGTGCCAGCAGCGTAGATAAGGGGGCGGGTGAAGCTTTCTTT. Translating it yields CASSVDKGAGEAFF.

The chain employs TRBV11-2 and TRBJ2-7; 7 bases are a match to TRBD2. With V trimmed by 2 bases and J by 4 bases, 5 bases remained unmatched. CDR3 size: 14 residues. Per germline, CDR1 SGHAT and CDR2 FQNNGV. This CDR3 reads CASSLTGGMYEQYF. The CDR3 nucleotides read TGTGCCAGCAGCTTAACCGGGGGGATGTACGAGCAGTACTTC.

This chain links TRBV30 with TRBJ1-5; D remains unclear. The CDR3 totals 14 residues. V shed 2 bases and J shed 0 bases, with 8 bases lying between them. Germline V gene data show CDR1 as GTSNPN and CDR2 as SVGIG (reference sequence). CDR3 in DNA: TGTGCCTGGAGTCGTACAGCTAGCAATCAGCCCCAGCATTTT. Residues: CAWSRTASNQPQHF.

This chain joins TRBV6-5 and TRBJ2-1; weak D call: TRBD1 (5 bases). Trimming removed 6 bases at V and 4 bases at J, with 13 bases between. CDR1 is MNHEY, CDR2 SVGAGI, per germline. This CDR3 has 14 amino acids. The CDR3 sequence: CASRYEAGYNEQFF. CDR3 nucleotides: TGTGCCAGCAGGTATGAGGCAGGGTACAATGAGCAGTTCTTC.

This chain uses TRBV6-6 with TRBJ2-5, with D possibly TRBD1 on 6 matching bases. V was clipped by 2 bases and J by 3 bases, with 10 bases between them. Germline V CDR1 and CDR2: MNHNY, SVGAGI (reference sequence). The CDR3 runs 14 residues. The CDR3 bases are TGTGCCAGCAGTTACATAAACAGGGAAGAGACCCAGTACTTC. This gives the protein CASSYINREETQYF.

The J gene is TRBJ1-1, the V gene TRBV27, with D uncertain. Germline assignment: CDR1 MNHEY and CDR2 SMNVEV (reference sequence). The CDR3 contains 13 residues. V dropped 3 bases and J dropped 2 bases, with 7 bases sitting between them. CDR3 amino acids: CASSLSRNTEAFF. CDR3 DNA sequence: TGTGCCAGCAGTTTGTCGAGAAACACTGAAGCTTTCTTT.

The genes are TRBV11-2 and TRBJ1-1; tentative D call: TRBD1 (5 bases). The length of the CDR3 is 14 residues. Germline V gene sequence: CDR1 SGHAT, CDR2 FQNNGV. V was clipped by 3 bases and J by 4 bases, with 12 bases between them. The CDR3, as DNA: TGTGCCAGCAGCTTTCGACAGCGAAGCACTGAAGCTTTCTTT. Translation gives CASSFRQRSTEAFF.

This chain joins TRBV27 and TRBJ2-2, with TRBD1 matching over 7 bases. This CDR3 is 18 amino acids long. The ends lost 7 bases at V and 2 bases at J; junction bases unmatched: 16. Per the germline V gene, CDR1 is MNHEY and CDR2 is SMNVEV (reference sequence). The CDR3 region has the DNA TGTGCCAGCACCCTTCGCCACCCGGACAGGAAAAACACCGGGGAGCTGTTTTTT. Amino acid sequence: CASTLRHPDRKNTGELFF.

The J gene is TRBJ1-2, the V gene TRBV6-5; 10 bases map to TRBD1. The ends lost 3 bases at V and 6 bases at J; junction bases unmatched: 7. This CDR3 contains 15 residues. Germline V gives CDR1 MNHEY, CDR2 SVGAGI. The CDR3, as DNA: TGTGCCAGCAGTTATTCGGGGACAGGGGTGAATGGCTACACCTTC. This sequence encodes CASSYSGTGVNGYTF.

The J gene is TRBJ2-1, the V gene TRBV3-1 (or the pseudogene TRBV3-2); D is perhaps TRBD2 (5 bases). Trimming cost V 4 bases and J 7 bases, with 20 bases left between them. Germline CDR1 and CDR2: LGHDT and YNNKEL (reference sequence). This CDR3 region has 16 residues. In nucleotides, the CDR3 is TGTGCCAGCAGCCCACATGGAGGTTCTACGGGGAATGAGCAGTTCTTC. Translating it yields CASSPHGGSTGNEQFF.

The chain uses TRBV3-1 (or the pseudogene TRBV3-2) and TRBJ1-4, with 7 bases aligning to TRBD1. V lost 1 base to trimming and J lost 12 bases; unmatched junction nucleotides: 14. The CDR3 runs 16 residues. CDR1 is LGHDT, CDR2 YNNKEL, per germline (reference sequence). Here the CDR3 DNA reads TGTGCCAGCAGCCAAGGGTACCGGGACAGTTCAGTCGAACTGTTTTTT. Protein sequence: CASSQGYRDSSVELFF.

This chain links TRBV9 with TRBJ2-1, with a weak D call TRBD1 (5 bases). Germline V CDR1 and CDR2: SGDLS, YYNGEE. Trimming removed 0 bases from V and 0 bases from J, with 7 bases in between. The CDR3 is 15 residues long. CDR3 coding DNA: TGTGCCAGCAGCGTAGCTCAGGGCTCCTACAATGAGCAGTTCTTC. It codes for CASSVAQGSYNEQFF.

In its sample, this clone was seen once. The V call is TRBV6-6, the J call TRBJ2-1; 10 nucleotides match TRBD2. J lost 4 bases, V lost 6 bases, and 9 bases had no gene match. The CDR3 has 16 residues. CDR1 is MNHNY and CDR2 is SVGAGI in the germline V gene (reference sequence). The CDR3 protein is CASRSLTSGAYNEQFF. The CDR3 bases are TGTGCCAGCAGATCCCTTACTAGCGGGGCTTACAATGAGCAGTTCTTC.

This chain joins TRBV7-6 and TRBJ2-3; TRBD2 matches 11 bases. Losses at the gene ends were 1 base for V and 2 bases for J; bases not matched to a gene: 2. The CDR3 runs to 16 residues. The germline gives CDR1 SGHVS, CDR2 FNYEAQ. For the CDR3, the DNA is TGTGCCAGCAGCTTAGGACTAGCGGGGAACACAGATACGCAGTATTTT. Translation gives CASSLGLAGNTDTQYF.

The chain couples TRBV28 to TRBJ2-3, with 7 bases identical to TRBD2. The CDR3 is 16 amino acids. Per the germline V gene, CDR1 is MDHEN and CDR2 is SYDVKM. Trimming removed 2 bases from V and 4 bases from J; junction bases left unmatched: 9. CDR3 protein: CASSLVGGSSPDTQYF. CDR3 nucleotides: TGTGCCAGCAGTTTAGTAGGCGGGAGTTCCCCAGATACGCAGTATTTT.

CDR3 sequence (DNA): TGCGCCAGCAGCTTGGATCCCAGCTATGGCTACACCTTC. This sequence encodes CASSLDPSYGYTF. The chain couples TRBV5-1 to TRBJ1-2; D gene uncertain. CDR1 and CDR2 from the germline V gene are SGHRS and YFSETQ. V was shortened by 0 bases and J by 4 bases, with 7 bases between the two germline ends. The CDR3 runs to 13 residues.

The CDR3 reads CASSLGMDTGTDTQYF. CDR3 nucleotides: TGTGCCAGCAGCTTGGGCATGGACACGGGCACAGATACGCAGTATTTT. The gene calls are TRBV7-6 and TRBJ2-3; D possibly corresponds to TRBD1 (5 bases). Germline V gene lookup returns CDR1 SGHVS and CDR2 FNYEAQ. CDR3 size: 16 residues. The germline V and J ends were trimmed by 3 bases and 1 base, with 14 bases remaining between them.

The chain employs TRBV9 and TRBJ1-2; a weak D match, TRBD1 (6 bases). This CDR3 region has 14 residues. V lost 0 bases, J lost 8 bases, and 14 bases lay in between. The V gene's germline CDR1 is SGDLS and CDR2 YYNGEE. CDR3 region: CASSVDTGRDGYTF. CDR3 in DNA: TGTGCCAGCAGCGTAGATACAGGGAGAGACGGCTACACCTTC.

The chain carries TRBV12-5 and TRBJ2-1; 7 bases map to TRBD2. Germline CDR1 is LGHNT and CDR2 is FRNRAP. J gave up 6 bases and V 1 base, and 6 bases lay outside the gene matches. This CDR3 region has 15 residues. The CDR3 is CASGLDQRGGNEQFF. The CDR3 bases are TGTGCTAGTGGTTTGGACCAGCGGGGAGGCAATGAGCAGTTCTTC.

The J gene is TRBJ1-1, the V gene TRBV5-1, with D unresolved. The CDR3 has 15 amino acids. Germline V gene lookup returns CDR1 SGHRS and CDR2 YFSETQ. V lost 2 bases to trimming and J lost 4 bases, with 15 bases between them. Here the CDR3 reads CASSFDGVKGTEAFF. As DNA, the CDR3 is TGCGCCAGCAGCTTCGACGGGGTGAAGGGCACTGAAGCTTTCTTT.

This chain joins TRBV5-1 and TRBJ2-7, with 10 bases that match TRBD2. The CDR3 totals 14 residues. The V segment lost 0 bases and the J segment 3 bases; nucleotides outside the gene matches: 0. Per germline, CDR1 SGHRS and CDR2 YFSETQ. The CDR3 is CASSLGTSGYEQYF. The CDR3 DNA sequence: TGCGCCAGCAGCTTGGGGACTAGCGGCTACGAGCAGTACTTC.

The rearrangement links TRBV9 to TRBJ2-1; 7 positions agree with TRBD1. The V segment lost 3 bases and the J segment 7 bases; nucleotides outside the gene matches: 7. The CDR3 totals 14 residues. Germline CDR1 SGDLS, CDR2 YYNGEE. This CDR3 reads CASSEVGQTNEQFF. DNA for the CDR3: TGTGCCAGCAGCGAAGTGGGACAGACTAATGAGCAGTTCTTC.

The chain is built from TRBV13 and TRBJ2-5, with D possibly TRBD1 on 5 matching bases. The CDR3 length is 14 residues. V was trimmed by 0 bases and J by 5 bases, leaving 10 bases between them. The germline gives CDR1 PRHDT, CDR2 FYEKMQ (reference sequence). DNA for the CDR3: TGTGCCAGCAGCTTAGGAGGGGATGGGGAGACCCAGTACTTC. This gives the protein CASSLGGDGETQYF.

The genes are TRBV7-9 and TRBJ1-5; unclear D gene. The CDR3 spans 13 residues. CDR1 and CDR2 (germline): SEHNR, FQNEAQ (reference sequence). Trimming removed 0 bases from V and 7 bases from J, with 7 bases in between. The CDR3 DNA reads as TGTGCCAGCAGCTTAGCGAGTGAACAGCCCCAGCATTTT. It codes for CASSLASEQPQHF.

The CDR3 DNA is TGTGCCAGCAGCCAATCATCACAGGCCGGGGGCATTCAGTACTTC. This sequence encodes CASSQSSQAGGIQYF. V is TRBV7-6 and J is TRBJ2-4, with a possible D match to TRBD2 (6 bases). This CDR3 contains 15 residues. V dropped 5 bases and J dropped 9 bases, with 20 bases sitting between them. The germline CDR1 and CDR2 sequences are SGHVS and FNYEAQ. Together with reference TRBV7-6 and TRBJ2-4, the CDR3 gives the full variable domain: GAGVSQSPRYKVTKRGQDVALRCDPISGHVSLYWYRQALGQGPEFLTYFNYEAQQDKSGLPNDRFSAERPEGSISTLTIQRTEQRDSAMYRCASSQSSQAGGIQYFGAGTRLSVL.

The chain uses TRBV19 and TRBJ2-2; D may be TRBD2 (6 bases). Per the germline V gene, CDR1 is LNHDA and CDR2 is SQIVND (reference sequence). The length of the CDR3 is 14 residues. V dropped 3 bases and J dropped 6 bases, with 11 bases sitting between them. In DNA, the CDR3 is TGTGCCAGTAGTATCCGGGGGTCTGCCGGGGAGCTGTTTTTT. Protein: CASSIRGSAGELFF.

V and J are TRBV7-9 and TRBJ2-1, with TRBD2 matching over 16 bases. From germline, CDR1 is SEHNR and CDR2 FQNEAQ (reference sequence). The CDR3 extends over 17 amino acids. V gave up 5 bases and J gave up 7 bases; unmatched junction bases: 8. For the CDR3, the DNA is TGTGCCAGCAGCCCCCCTCCGGGACTAGCGGGGGGGAATGAGCAGTTCTTC. This sequence encodes CASSPPPGLAGGNEQFF.

The chain recombines TRBV29-1 with TRBJ1-1, with no clear D. The CDR3 has 13 amino acids. The germline gives CDR1 SQVTM, CDR2 ANQGSEA. V was pared by 7 bases and J by 5 bases, with 17 bases between. The CDR3 is CSETRGFLTEAFF. The CDR3 bases are TGCAGCGAGACCCGGGGATTTCTGACTGAAGCTTTCTTT.

This chain uses TRBV5-4 with TRBJ1-2; TRBD1 agrees at 12 bases. V lost 4 bases and J lost 7; bases outside the gene matches: 11. This CDR3 spans 16 amino acids. CDR1 and CDR2 (germline): SGHNT, YYREEE (reference sequence). The CDR3 DNA follows: TGTGCCAGCAGCCCTTTACCGGGACAGGGGGCCGGTGGCTACACCTTC. Encoded protein: CASSPLPGQGAGGYTF.